One and the same sample provided the 18 T cell receptor beta chains below, sequenced in a study of cytomegalovirus exposure and HLA in healthy donors. The PCR used 60 Vbeta and 13 Jbeta primers. TCRdb's copy holds only in-frame clones and misses some; the assay was immunoSEQ multiplex PCR. The sample lists approximately 200,000 clones; roughly 85% were seen once. The specimen was PBMCs. These TCRs come from a woman aged 45 to 65 in good health and CMV-seronegative.

Remarks on this clone: One junction end does not reproduce the germline sequence, and a read error may be involved. The chain combines TRBV27 with TRBJ2-3, with 7 bases matching TRBD1. Germline values: CDR1 MNHEY, CDR2 SMNVEV (reference sequence). This CDR3 has 15 residues. For the CDR3, the DNA is TGTGCCAGCAGTACGACAGGGAGTGGTACAGATACGCGGTATTTT. As protein: CASSTTGSGTDTRYF.

V is TRBV28 and J is TRBJ2-7, with a possible D match to TRBD2 (5 bases). The ends were cut back, 5 bases at V and 0 bases at J, with 11 bases in the middle. Germline-derived CDR1 and CDR2 are MDHEN and SYDVKM. The CDR3 runs to 14 residues. The CDR3 DNA reads TGTGCCAGCAGTCCGGGAAGCGGCTCCTACGAGCAGTACTTC. Its translation is CASSPGSGSYEQYF.

The chain carries TRBV18 and TRBJ2-5, with a weak D call TRBD2 (6 bases). CDR1 and CDR2 from the germline V gene are KGHSH and LQKENI. With 4 bases removed from V and 1 base from J, the gap between germline ends came to 7 bases. This CDR3 region has 13 residues. CDR3 loop: CASSLGGQETQYF. DNA of the CDR3: TGTGCCAGCTCACTCGGGGGCCAAGAGACCCAGTACTTC. Supplemented by reference TRBV18 and TRBJ2-5, the full variable domain reads NAGVMQNPRHLVRRRGQEARLRCSPMKGHSHVYWYRQLPEEGLKFMVYLQKENIIDESGMPKERFSAEFPKEGPSILRIQQVVRGDSAAYFCASSLGGQETQYFGPGTRLLVL.

The chain joins TRBV6-1 to TRBJ1-1, with D uncertain. The CDR3 has 14 amino acids. Trimming took off 4 bases at V and 0 bases at J, with 9 bases between the two ends. Per the germline V gene, CDR1 is MNHNS and CDR2 is SASEGT. The CDR3: CASSGALMNTEAFF. The CDR3 bases are TGTGCCAGCAGTGGGGCCCTCATGAACACTGAAGCTTTCTTT.

The rearrangement uses TRBV6-1 and TRBJ2-2, with TRBD1 as a possible D gene (5 bases). The CDR3 runs 14 residues. Germline values: CDR1 MNHNS, CDR2 SASEGT. V was clipped by 7 bases and J by 5 bases, with 14 bases between them. CDR3 nucleotide sequence: TGTGCCAGCACAGGGAACGTACCTACCGGGGAGCTGTTTTTT. This codes for CASTGNVPTGELFF.

On this clone itself: The sample has other DNA sequences that encode this CDR3 too. The rearrangement joins TRBV18 to TRBJ2-3; D ambiguous. In germline, CDR1 is KGHSH, CDR2 LQKENI. CDR3 length equals 12 residues. V lost 3 bases and J lost 5, with 6 bases in between. CDR3 DNA: TGTGCCAGCTCACCGGCAGGAGATACGCAGTATTTT. Its translation: CASSPAGDTQYF.

The gene calls are TRBV14 and TRBJ2-1; weak D call: TRBD1 (8 bases). From germline, CDR1 is SGHDN and CDR2 FVKESK. V dropped 3 bases and J dropped 8 bases, with 14 bases sitting between them. The CDR3 sequence is 14 residues long. CDR3 sequence (DNA): TGTGCCAGCAGCCACAACAGGGGGGGCGATGAGCAGTTCTTC. The encoded protein is CASSHNRGGDEQFF.

The chain recombines TRBV11-2 with TRBJ1-2, with D possibly matching TRBD1 (5 bases). V was shortened by 0 bases and J by 4 bases, with 9 bases between the two germline ends. The CDR3 runs 14 residues. Germline V gene lookup returns CDR1 SGHAT and CDR2 FQNNGV. DNA for the CDR3: TGTGCCAGCAGCTTAGACAGGGTAGGCTATGGCTACACCTTC. This encodes CASSLDRVGYGYTF. The whole variable domain, remainder taken from reference TRBV11-2 and TRBJ1-2, is EAGVAQSPRYKIIEKRQSVAFWCNPISGHATLYWYQQILGQGPKLLIQFQNNGVVDDSQLPKDRFSAERLKGVDSTLKIQPAKLEDSAVYLCASSLDRVGYGYTFGSGTRLTVV.

This chain connects TRBV5-1 to TRBJ2-5; TRBD2 aligns across 14 bases. Germline assignment: CDR1 SGHRS and CDR2 YFSETQ. This CDR3 region has 17 residues. The trim removed 3 bases at V and 4 bases at J, leaving 8 bases unmatched. In DNA form, the CDR3 reads TGCGCCAGCAGCTCCGGACTAGCGGGAGGTACGGGAGAGACCCAGTACTTC. Its translation: CASSSGLAGGTGETQYF.

The chain joins TRBV4-1 to TRBJ2-7; the D is unclear. Trimming cost V 1 base and J 5 bases, with 15 bases left between them. CDR1 MGHRA and CDR2 YSYEKL come from the germline V gene. This CDR3 contains 15 residues. CDR3 in amino acids: CASSQAPRGFDEQYF. The CDR3 nucleotides are TGCGCCAGCAGCCAAGCTCCCAGAGGTTTCGACGAGCAGTACTTC.

The chain is built from TRBV5-4 and TRBJ1-1, with D maybe TRBD1 (5 bases). Deletions cut 6 bases from V and 1 base from J, with 13 bases between. Per the germline V gene, CDR1 is SGHNT and CDR2 is YYREEE (reference sequence). This CDR3 region has 14 residues. The CDR3 region has the DNA TGTGCCAGCAACTCCTGGGGGGGGAACACTGAAGCTTTCTTT. Amino acids: CASNSWGGNTEAFF.

This chain connects TRBV14 to TRBJ2-7; TRBD1 aligns across 10 bases. The CDR3 has 15 residues. The ends lost 4 bases at V and 2 bases at J; junction bases unmatched: 5. Per germline, CDR1 SGHDN and CDR2 FVKESK. CDR3 in DNA: TGTGCCAGCAGCCTAACGACAGGGGGCCCCTACGAGCAGTACTTC. This translates into CASSLTTGGPYEQYF.

The V call is TRBV5-1, the J call TRBJ2-2; 10 bases are a match to TRBD2. Germline CDR1 SGHRS, CDR2 YFSETQ. The V and J ends lost 1 base and 4 bases, in that order; junction bases with no gene match: 1. The CDR3 runs 15 residues. In nucleotides, the CDR3 is TGCGCCAGCAGCTTGACTAGCGGGATCACCGGGGAGCTGTTTTTT. Translation: CASSLTSGITGELFF. The full variable domain, rest sourced from reference TRBV5-1 and TRBJ2-2, is KAGVTQTPRYLIKTRGQQVTLSCSPISGHRSVSWYQQTPGQGLQFLFEYFSETQRNKGNFPGRFSGRQFSNSRSEMNVSTLELGDSALYLCASSLTSGITGELFFGEGSRLTVL.

This chain uses TRBV18 with TRBJ2-1; 15 bases fit TRBD2. The CDR3 runs to 19 residues. The J segment lost 4 bases and the V segment lost 3 bases, leaving 10 bases of the junction unmatched. Germline V gene data show CDR1 as KGHSH and CDR2 as LQKENI. The CDR3 loop reads CASSPPGLAGGPGYNEQFF. CDR3 DNA sequence: TGTGCCAGCTCACCCCCCGGACTAGCGGGAGGGCCCGGGTACAATGAGCAGTTCTTC.

The chain carries TRBV30 and TRBJ2-7, with 7 bases matching TRBD2. CDR1 and CDR2 (germline): GTSNPN, SVGIG (reference sequence). V was pared by 0 bases and J by 4 bases, with 9 bases of the junction left unmatched. The CDR3 loop spans 15 amino acids. CDR3 residues: CAWSVSGLVRYEQYF. The DNA for the CDR3 is TGTGCCTGGAGTGTATCCGGACTAGTTAGGTACGAGCAGTACTTC.

This clone was observed once. This CDR3 reads CASRREGVEQYF. The CDR3 DNA is TGCGCCAGCAGAAGGGAAGGGGTGGAGCAGTACTTC. The chain has TRBV5-1 and TRBJ2-7; possible D gene TRBD1, 5 bases. The germline CDR1 and CDR2 sequences are SGHRS and YFSETQ. V was clipped by 5 bases and J by 7 bases, with 13 bases between them. This CDR3 has 12 residues.

The genes are TRBV2 and TRBJ2-3; D unclear. CDR3 length equals 14 residues. Germline assignment: CDR1 SNHLY and CDR2 FYNNEI. Trimming took off 3 bases at V and 0 bases at J, with 7 bases between the two ends. Written as DNA, the CDR3 is TGTGCCAGCAGTGAGTTACTGAGCACAGATACGCAGTATTTT. As protein: CASSELLSTDTQYF. The complete variable domain, with remaining parts taken from reference TRBV2 and TRBJ2-3, reads EPEVTQTPSHQVTQMGQEVILRCVPISNHLYFYWYRQILGQKVEFLVSFYNNEISEKSEIFDDQFSVERPDGSNFTLKIRSTKLEDSAMYFCASSELLSTDTQYFGPGTRLTVL.

The chain is built from TRBV2 and TRBJ2-1; tentative D call: TRBD2 (5 bases). From germline, CDR1 is SNHLY and CDR2 FYNNEI. V lost 5 bases to trimming and J lost 0 bases, with 14 bases between them. This CDR3 spans 16 amino acids. In DNA, the CDR3 is TGTGCCAGCAGTCCCCGAGGGCGGAGCTCCTACAATGAGCAGTTCTTC. It yields the protein CASSPRGRSSYNEQFF. Combining the CDR3 with reference TRBV2 and TRBJ2-1 gives the whole variable domain EPEVTQTPSHQVTQMGQEVILRCVPISNHLYFYWYRQILGQKVEFLVSFYNNEISEKSEIFDDQFSVERPDGSNFTLKIRSTKLEDSAMYFCASSPRGRSSYNEQFFGPGTRLTVL.